This T cell receptor beta chain came from a study of blood T cell repertoires in COVID-19. Study summary: Collection of acute and convalescent COVID-19 samples took place in the United States, Italy and Spain. The analysed material was cDNA or gDNA that came from T cells, B-cell-depleted T cells, or PBMCs.

Germline V lookup: CDR1 MNHEY, CDR2 SVGAGI. This CDR3 has 13 residues. The V end lost 2 bases, the J end lost 8 bases, and 12 bases lay between the germline ends. Original data processing: It was from reference gene primer amplification that nucleated cell counts were estimated. Sequencing was performed with immunoSEQ multiplex PCR; in TCRdb, only in-frame clones are kept and a portion is missing. The V and J calls and clone size were taken over from that table, and D and trimming were inferred from the DNA. The repertoire holds roughly 150,000 clones, with 70% to 90% as singletons. The receptor was derived from an elderly woman with acute or convalescent COVID-19. The specimen was peripheral blood. The chain employs TRBV6-5 and TRBJ1-2; tentatively, D is TRBD1 (6 bases). CDR3 DNA: TGTGCCAGCAGTTACACACAGGGAGCCGGCTACACCTTC. Residues: CASSYTQGAGYTF.